The rows below give T cell receptor beta chains drawn from one sample of a study of long-term antiretroviral therapy in people with HIV. Clones were sequenced by immunoSEQ multiplex PCR, and TCRdb holds only the in-frame ones, with some missing. The table has around 24,000 clones, 85% to 95% seen once. Source: unsorted PBMCs, taken 7.6 years after starting antiretroviral therapy. These receptors came from a woman in her thirties or forties with HIV. Both conserved end residues are part of each CDR3. Each record gives: clone size, J gene, D gene, V gene, CDR3 DNA, CDR3 protein. A D gene is named only where the DNA matches it firmly. Size is omitted from some rows. Given values are once, few, many or a class for expanded clones.

size: once; J: TRBJ1-2; D: TRBD1; V: TRBV19; DNA: TGTGCCAGTAGTATCATGGGACAGGGGGTCGGCTACACCTTC; CDR3: CASSIMGQGVGYTF
size: -; J: TRBJ1-5; D: TRBD1; V: TRBV18; DNA: TGTGCCAGCTGGACAGGGGGCGATCAGCCCCAGCATTTT; CDR3: CASWTGGDQPQHF
size: -; J: TRBJ1-2; D: TRBD1; V: TRBV19; DNA: TGTGCCAGTTGGGGACAGGGTATTTTAAACTATGGCTACACCTTC; CDR3: CASWGQGILNYGYTF
size: -; J: TRBJ2-1; D: TRBD1; V: TRBV4-1; DNA: TGCGCCAGCAGCCAAGGCAGGACAGGGGGCTACAATGAGCAGTTCTTC; CDR3: CASSQGRTGGYNEQFF
size: -; J: TRBJ2-3; D: TRBD1; V: TRBV7-6; DNA: TGTGCCAGCAGCCTCGGGACAGCCCAGAGCACAGATACGCAGTATTTT; CDR3: CASSLGTAQSTDTQYF
size: -; J: TRBJ2-3; D: -; V: TRBV7-2; DNA: TGTGCCAGCAGCCCCTTAACTTCCGGGGAGGTAGGCACAGATACGCAGTATTTT; CDR3: CASSPLTSGEVGTDTQYF
size: -; J: TRBJ1-2; D: -; V: TRBV6-4; DNA: TGTGCCAGCGCCACGGGTTGGTCTGGCTACACCTTC; CDR3: CASATGWSGYTF
size: -; J: TRBJ1-1; D: -; V: TRBV27; DNA: TGTGCCAGCAGTTATTGGGAAAACACTGAAGCTTTCTTT; CDR3: CASSYWENTEAFF
size: -; J: TRBJ1-1; D: -; V: TRBV4-3; DNA: TGCGCCAGCAGCAACTCCCAGGTGGGCACTGAAGCTTTCTTT; CDR3: CASSNSQVGTEAFF
size: few; J: TRBJ1-1; D: TRBD1; V: TRBV2; DNA: TGTGCCAGCAGTTCACAGGGGACTGAAGCTTTCTTT; CDR3: CASSSQGTEAFF
size: -; J: TRBJ2-7; D: TRBD1; V: TRBV7-6; DNA: TGTGCCAGCAGCACCTCTTCTCCGGGACAGGGTATCCACGAGCAGTACTTC; CDR3: CASSTSSPGQGIHEQYF
size: -; J: TRBJ2-3; D: TRBD2; V: TRBV9; DNA: TGTGCCAGCAGCGTAGATCGGGGGGGCCGAGATACGCAGTATTTT; CDR3: CASSVDRGGRDTQYF
size: -; J: TRBJ1-3; D: -; V: TRBV5-6; DNA: TGTGCCAGCAGCTTCCAGGGTGGTGGAAACACCATATATTTT; CDR3: CASSFQGGGNTIYF
size: -; J: TRBJ2-7; D: TRBD2; V: TRBV28; DNA: TGTGCCAGCAGTGCCCCGACTAGCGGGGTACGCGAGCAGTACTTC; CDR3: CASSAPTSGVREQYF
size: -; J: TRBJ1-1; D: -; V: TRBV2; DNA: TGTGCCGTCCTAAGTGGCATGAACACTGAAGCTTTCTTT; CDR3: CAVLSGMNTEAFF
size: -; J: TRBJ1-5; D: -; V: TRBV4-1; DNA: TGCGCCAGCAGCCCCGGGACGGGGGCGGGAAATCAGCCCCAGCATTTT; CDR3: CASSPGTGAGNQPQHF
size: -; J: TRBJ1-5; D: -; V: TRBV7-8; DNA: TGTGCCAGCAGCTTTGCAGACTCTAGGCGAAGCAATCAGCCCCAGCATTTT; CDR3: CASSFADSRRSNQPQHF
size: once; J: TRBJ2-5; D: -; V: TRBV30; DNA: TGTGCCTGGAGTGTACCAGCCGGAGAGACCCAGTACTTC; CDR3: CAWSVPAGETQYF
size: -; J: TRBJ2-5; D: -; V: TRBV5-1; DNA: TGCGCCAGCAGCTTACACCAGCAAGAGACCCAGTACTTC; CDR3: CASSLHQQETQYF
size: -; J: TRBJ1-4; D: -; V: TRBV5-6; DNA: TGTGCCAGCACTCCCAGCGGGAGGGGGACTGAAAAACTGTTTTTT; CDR3: CASTPSGRGTEKLFF
size: -; J: TRBJ1-6; D: -; V: TRBV27; DNA: TGTGCCAGCACCCCCCAGGGACCCCATAATTCACCCCTCCACTTT; CDR3: CASTPQGPHNSPLHF
size: -; J: TRBJ2-3; D: -; V: TRBV7-2; DNA: TGTGCCAGCAGCTTAATTGGAGGGGGGGGCACAGATACGCAGTATTTT; CDR3: CASSLIGGGGTDTQYF
size: -; J: TRBJ1-2; D: -; V: TRBV9; DNA: TGTGCCAGCAGCGCGCCCGCAGGGAGGGAAGTAACTAACTATGGCTACACCTTC; CDR3: CASSAPAGREVTNYGYTF
size: -; J: TRBJ1-2; D: -; V: TRBV12-5; DNA: TGTGCTAGTGGCCAGGACTCACCGGGGGGTGGCTACACCTTC; CDR3: CASGQDSPGGGYTF
size: -; J: TRBJ1-1; D: TRBD1; V: TRBV27; DNA: TGTGCCAGCAGTGTATCACGCATCCCCGGGACAGGGAAGGGGGCGGAAGCTTTCTTT; CDR3: CASSVSRIPGTGKGAEAFF
size: -; J: TRBJ1-4; D: TRBD1; V: TRBV5-6; DNA: TGTGCCAGCATCAAACAGGGGCTTGGGGAAAAACTGTTTTTT; CDR3: CASIKQGLGEKLFF
size: few; J: TRBJ1-5; D: TRBD1; V: TRBV7-2; DNA: TGTGCCAGCAGCCTCTCGACAGGGGGGAGTCAGCCCCAGCATTTT; CDR3: CASSLSTGGSQPQHF
size: -; J: TRBJ1-2; D: TRBD1; V: TRBV2; DNA: TGTGCCAGCAGGGACAGGACCACGGCTAACTATGGCTACACCTTC; CDR3: CASRDRTTANYGYTF
size: -; J: TRBJ1-3; D: -; V: TRBV18; DNA: TGTGCCAGCTCCCCCGGGACAACTGGAAACACCATATATTTT; CDR3: CASSPGTTGNTIYF
size: -; J: TRBJ1-2; D: TRBD1; V: TRBV7-2; DNA: TGTGCCAGCAGCTTTACCTCCCTACAGGGGCGATATGGCTACACCTTC; CDR3: CASSFTSLQGRYGYTF
size: -; J: TRBJ1-1; D: TRBD1; V: TRBV30; DNA: TGTGCCTGGAGTGACAGGGGACTAACTGAAGCTTTCTTT; CDR3: CAWSDRGLTEAFF
size: -; J: TRBJ1-5; D: -; V: TRBV12-5; DNA: TGTGCTAGTGGTTTGGGGCAGTATAGCAATCAGCCCCAGCATTTT; CDR3: CASGLGQYSNQPQHF
size: -; J: TRBJ1-1; D: -; V: TRBV9; DNA: TGTGCCAGCAGCGTAGGGGTAACAGGGAACACTGAAGCTTTCTTT; CDR3: CASSVGVTGNTEAFF
size: -; J: TRBJ2-5; D: TRBD2; V: TRBV5-1; DNA: TGCGCCAGCAGCTTGGGACTAGCCCTTCCAGAGACCCAGTACTTC; CDR3: CASSLGLALPETQYF
size: -; J: TRBJ2-2; D: TRBD1; V: TRBV7-3; DNA: TGTGCCAGCAGCTTGCAGGGGGCGGCGAACACCGGGGAGCTGTTTTTT; CDR3: CASSLQGAANTGELFF
size: -; J: TRBJ1-1; D: -; V: TRBV29-1; DNA: TGCAGCGTTGAACTACAGGGCGGGACTGAAGCTTTCTTT; CDR3: CSVELQGGTEAFF
size: -; J: TRBJ1-4; D: TRBD1; V: TRBV4-3; DNA: TGCGCCAGCAGCCCGACAGGGATTGGTGAAAAACTGTTTTTT; CDR3: CASSPTGIGEKLFF
size: -; J: TRBJ2-1; D: TRBD2; V: TRBV4-3; DNA: TGCGCCAGCAGCCAAGATCTGCTAGCGGGGAACTACAATGAGCAGTTCTTC; CDR3: CASSQDLLAGNYNEQFF
size: -; J: TRBJ1-1; D: TRBD1; V: TRBV5-4; DNA: TGTGCCAGCAGCCAGGACAGGGACACTGAAGCTTTCTTT; CDR3: CASSQDRDTEAFF
size: -; J: TRBJ1-2; D: -; V: TRBV30; DNA: TGTGCCTGGAGTACCCAAAACTATGGCTACACCTTC; CDR3: CAWSTQNYGYTF
size: -; J: TRBJ1-4; D: -; V: TRBV5-8; DNA: TGTGCCAGCAGCTTGCTTAATGAAAAACTGTTTTTT; CDR3: CASSLLNEKLFF
size: -; J: TRBJ2-1; D: -; V: TRBV6-5; DNA: TGTGCCAGCAGTGAGGGACTGGACTACAATGAGCAGTTCTTC; CDR3: CASSEGLDYNEQFF
size: -; J: TRBJ2-5; D: -; V: TRBV7-6; DNA: TGTGCCAGCAGCTTCCTTGTCCAAGAGACCCAGTACTTC; CDR3: CASSFLVQETQYF
size: -; J: TRBJ1-4; D: TRBD1; V: TRBV11-2; DNA: TGTGCCAGCAGCTCCAGCCGACAGGGTGGTAATGAAAAACTGTTTTTT; CDR3: CASSSSRQGGNEKLFF
size: once; J: TRBJ1-4; D: -; V: TRBV2; DNA: TGTGCCAGCAGTGAAGCGCGGGTTGGGCTTCGAAAACTGTTTTTT; CDR3: CASSEARVGLRKLFF
size: -; J: TRBJ2-2; D: -; V: TRBV15; DNA: TGTGCCACCAGCAGGGGGGGAGTCGGACACACCGGGGAGCTGTTTTTT; CDR3: CATSRGGVGHTGELFF
size: -; J: TRBJ1-2; D: -; V: TRBV11-2; DNA: TGTGCCAGCAGCTCTAACTATGGCTACACCTTC; CDR3: CASSSNYGYTF
size: -; J: TRBJ1-2; D: -; V: TRBV19; DNA: TGTGCCAGTACCCCGGATAGGGCCAAGGGTGGCTACACCTTC; CDR3: CASTPDRAKGGYTF
size: -; J: TRBJ1-4; D: TRBD1; V: TRBV6-5; DNA: TGTGCCAGCAGTTACAGGGGGCTAACTAATGAAAAACTGTTTTTT; CDR3: CASSYRGLTNEKLFF
size: -; J: TRBJ2-1; D: -; V: TRBV9; DNA: TGTGCCAGCAACACCGACGAATCGCGGTACAATGAGCAGTTCTTC; CDR3: CASNTDESRYNEQFF
size: once; J: TRBJ1-6; D: -; V: TRBV2; DNA: TGTGCCAGCGAGACGGAGAATAATTCACCCCTCCACTTT; CDR3: CASETENNSPLHF
size: -; J: TRBJ1-2; D: -; V: TRBV7-9; DNA: TGTGCCAGCAGATCAAGCTGGGGGGCTGGTGGCTACACCTTC; CDR3: CASRSSWGAGGYTF
size: -; J: TRBJ2-3; D: TRBD2; V: TRBV5-1; DNA: TGCGCCAGCAGCTTGGGGACTAGCGGGGGGTTAGGTACGCAGTATTTT; CDR3: CASSLGTSGGLGTQYF
size: -; J: TRBJ1-6; D: TRBD1; V: TRBV2; DNA: TGTGCCAGCAGGAACCGGGACAGCTCCTATAATTCACCCCTCCACTTT; CDR3: CASRNRDSSYNSPLHF
size: -; J: TRBJ2-1; D: -; V: TRBV20-1; DNA: TGCAGTGCTGCCGGGAACAATGAGCAGTTCTTC; CDR3: CSAAGNNEQFF
size: -; J: TRBJ2-2; D: -; V: TRBV2; DNA: TGTGCCAGCATCGGGGATGGGTACACCGGGGAGCTGTTTTTT; CDR3: CASIGDGYTGELFF
size: -; J: TRBJ1-5; D: -; V: TRBV6-5; DNA: TGTGGCCAAGGAAGTGTAGGTGGGGGAAATCAGCCCCAGCATTTT; CDR3: CGQGSVGGGNQPQHF
size: -; J: TRBJ2-3; D: -; V: TRBV6-6; DNA: TGTGCCAGCAGCTTACCGGGACTCCCTCGGGATACGCAGTATTTT; CDR3: CASSLPGLPRDTQYF
size: -; J: TRBJ1-2; D: -; V: TRBV7-9; DNA: TGTGCCAGCAGCATGGGTGGGGCGCGTGGCTATGGCTACACCTTC; CDR3: CASSMGGARGYGYTF